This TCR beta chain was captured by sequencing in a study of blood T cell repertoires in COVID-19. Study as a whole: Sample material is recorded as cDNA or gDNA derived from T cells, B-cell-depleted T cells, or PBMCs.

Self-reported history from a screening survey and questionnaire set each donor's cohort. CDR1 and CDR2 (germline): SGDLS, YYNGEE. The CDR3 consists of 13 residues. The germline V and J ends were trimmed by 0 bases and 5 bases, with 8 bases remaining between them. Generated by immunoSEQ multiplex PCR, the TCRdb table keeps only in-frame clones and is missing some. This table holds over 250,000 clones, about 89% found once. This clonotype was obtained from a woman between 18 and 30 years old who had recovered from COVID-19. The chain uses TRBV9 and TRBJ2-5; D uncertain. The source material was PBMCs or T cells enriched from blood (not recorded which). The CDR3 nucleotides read TGTGCCAGCAGCGTAGCCCCCTCGGAGACCCAGTACTTC. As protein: CASSVAPSETQYF.